This T cell receptor (beta chain) was found in a study of cytomegalovirus exposure and HLA in healthy donors. For the study at large: Counted in an early data release were roughly 87 million unique TCRs from HLA-typed donors. Whole-study results and caveats: In a later analysis, V- and J-gene trimming of beta chains associated with a DCLRE1C missense variant, replicated independently.

Worth noting for this clone: The target antigen is unknown.

Germline V gives CDR1 SGHTA, CDR2 FQGNSA. The CDR3 covers 14 residues. V lost 7 bases to trimming and J lost 6 bases; unmatched junction nucleotides: 11. The primer mix had 60 Vbeta and 13 Jbeta primers. The method was immunoSEQ multiplex PCR; TCRdb's version includes in-frame clones alone and lacks a portion of them. The sample lists about 140,000 clones, around 73% occurring once. It was healthy bone marrow donors who served as donors. This clonotype was obtained from a female donor in good health and CMV-seronegative. Source material: PBMCs. The chain has TRBV7-2 and TRBJ2-7; 8 positions agree with TRBD2. CDR3 protein: CASTPRTSSGEQYF. CDR3 bases: TGTGCCAGCACCCCCCGGACTAGCTCGGGCGAGCAGTACTTC. Variable domain in full (rest from reference TRBV7-2 and TRBJ2-7): GAGVSQSPSNKVTEKGKDVELRCDPISGHTALYWYRQSLGQGLEFLIYFQGNSAPDKSGLPSDRFSAERTGGSVSTLTIQRTQQEDSAVYLCASTPRTSSGEQYFGPGTRLTVT.